This passage covers 5 T cell receptor beta chains from one sample sequenced in a study of regulatory T cells in long-lasting Graves disease. For TCR beta, libraries came from iRepertoire HTBI primers and Arm-PCR of CDR3 regions. Using its own MiXCR run on the multiplex PCR reads, TCRdb lists one record per CDR3 protein. The data hold 600,000 to 800,000 distinct CDR3 sequences, with 30% observed a single time. Time point of the sample: persistent/refractory GD, antithyroid drugs over 5 years with positive TRAb. Following extraction of RNA from PBMCs, that RNA was used to make the TCR library. The sample consisted of peripheral blood mononuclear cells (PBMCs), taken when the disease was refractory, from a patient treated with antithyroid drugs. All receptors derive from a female donor with Graves disease.

For the CDR3, the DNA is TGCAGTGCTAGAGATCTCGGGGGTAGCAATCAGCCCCAGCATTTT. Amino acid sequence: CSARDLGGSNQPQHF. The rearrangement joins TRBV20-1 to TRBJ1-5; maybe TRBD1 (5 bases). This CDR3 contains 15 residues. Germline lookup yields CDR1 DFQATT and CDR2 SNEGSKA (reference sequence). The V end was cut by 0 bases, the J end by 0 bases, with 9 bases between.

The CDR3 bases are TGTGCCAGTAGTCTCGAGACAGTCCCACAAATGAACACTGAAGCTTTCTTT. Translating it yields CASSLETVPQMNTEAFF. This chain joins TRBV19 and TRBJ1-1; a weak D match, TRBD1 (5 bases). Germline V gene lookup returns CDR1 LNHDA and CDR2 SQIVND (reference sequence). CDR3 size: 17 residues. The V gene lost 5 bases and the J gene lost 0 bases, with 19 bases spanning the gap.

The rearrangement links TRBV3-1 to TRBJ1-1, with a possible D match to TRBD1 (5 bases). There are 17 residues in the CDR3. The germline V gene has CDR1 LGHDT and CDR2 YNNKEL (reference sequence). Trimming left V 1 base short and J 0 bases short, with 15 bases between. The CDR3 loop is CASSQVGGNFMNTEAFF. In DNA form, the CDR3 reads TGTGCCAGCAGCCAAGTGGGGGGAAATTTCATGAACACTGAAGCTTTCTTT.

The rearrangement uses TRBV12-3 or TRBV12-4 and TRBJ2-7; D might be TRBD1 or TRBD2, each matching 5 bases. The germline V and J ends were trimmed by 6 bases and 6 bases, with 21 bases remaining between them. The CDR3 covers 15 residues. The CDR3 DNA follows: TGTGCCAGCAGCCGGCTCCCGGGACCCCAAAGCGAGCAGTACTTC. Residues: CASSRLPGPQSEQYF.

This clonotype was observed a few times. V gene TRBV29-1 combines with J gene TRBJ1-2; a weak D match, TRBD1 (6 bases). Germline lookup yields CDR1 SQVTM and CDR2 ANQGSEA. The CDR3 is 12 amino acids. V gave up 1 base and J gave up 6 bases, with 9 bases separating them. CDR3 nucleotide sequence: TGCAGCGTTGAAGCAGGGGCGGATGGCTACACCTTC. Its translation is CSVEAGADGYTF.